Each of the 9 T cell receptor beta chains below was sequenced from the same sample in a study of T cells in women clearing cervical HPV infection. TCRdb's copy holds only in-frame clones and misses some; the assay was immunoSEQ multiplex PCR. This sample's clone table lists some 24,000 clones. Sequenced material: blood buffy coat. The source of these receptors is a woman between 18 and 69 years old with a cervical HPV16 infection that either progressed to CIN3+ or cleared (not recorded which).

Turning to this clone: The read finishes 3 residues shy of the CDR3 end, and the germline J gene is used to complete it. The chain couples TRBV20-1 to TRBJ2-3; TRBD1 is a possible D gene (6 bases). Trimming left V 2 bases short and J 5 bases short, with 8 bases between. The CDR3 has 12 residues. Germline-derived CDR1 and CDR2 are DFQATT and SNEGSKA (reference sequence). The DNA read from the CDR3 is TGCAGTGCTAGAAAGGGGGAAGATACG. The encoded protein is CSARKGEDT. The CDR3, in full, reads CSARKGEDTQYF.

Note on this clone: The read terminates 3 residues before the CDR3 end, so the remaining end is supplied by the germline J gene. The chain combines TRBV5-1 with TRBJ2-1; D possibly corresponds to TRBD2 (6 bases). The V end was cut by 2 bases, the J end by 5 bases, with 11 bases between. CDR3 length: 14 residues. Per the germline V gene, CDR1 is SGHRS and CDR2 is YFSETQ. The sequenced CDR3 bases are TGCGCCAGCAGCTTCCCGGGACTTCACAATGAG. Its translation is CASSFPGLHNE. The entire CDR3 protein reads CASSFPGLHNEQFF.

Remarks on this clone: The CDR3 extends 3 residues past the end of the read, so its final part is completed from the germline J gene. The chain links TRBV2 to TRBJ2-3, with D perhaps being TRBD1 or TRBD2 (5 bases each). CDR3 size: 15 residues. The germline gives CDR1 SNHLY, CDR2 FYNNEI. The part of the CDR3 DNA that was read is TGTGCCAGCACAAAAGAGGGGCAAGGCCGTCAGCCG. Residues: CASTKEGQGRQP. The entire CDR3 sequence reads CASTKEGQGRQPQYF.

As for this clone: The read falls 3 residues short of the CDR3 end, and the missing part is taken from the germline J gene. The rearrangement uses TRBV30 and TRBJ2-6, with D possibly matching TRBD1 (6 bases). In germline, CDR1 is GTSNPN, CDR2 SVGIG (reference sequence). This CDR3 region has 16 residues. With 5 bases removed from V and 0 bases from J, the gap between germline ends came to 14 bases. Partial CDR3 DNA: TGTGCCTGGGGGGTGGGGACAACCTCTGGGGCCAACGTC. It specifies CAWGVGTTSGANV. The complete CDR3 protein is CAWGVGTTSGANVLTF. Drawing the rest from reference TRBV30 and TRBJ2-6, the complete variable domain is SQTIHQWPATLVQPVGSPLSLECTVEGTSNPNLYWYRQAAGRGLQLLFYSVGIGQISSEVPQNLSASRPQDRQFILSSKKLLLSDSGFYLCAWGVGTTSGANVLTFGAGSRLTVL.

Turning to this clone: The CDR3 end falls 3 residues outside the read, so it is completed with the germline J gene. V and J are TRBV19 and TRBJ2-2, with 7 nucleotides matching TRBD1. Per germline, CDR1 LNHDA and CDR2 SQIVND (reference sequence). This CDR3 has 15 amino acids. The covered CDR3 bases are TGTGCCAGTAGTATAAGGACAGGAGAAAATGAAAAG. Its translation is CASSIRTGENEK. The full CDR3 sequence reads CASSIRTGENEKLFF.

Of note for this clone: The read comes to an end 3 residues before the CDR3 does, leaving the germline J gene to fill in the end. The chain joins TRBV6-1 to TRBJ2-2; a possible D gene is TRBD1 (6 bases). Per germline, CDR1 MNHNS and CDR2 SASEGT. CDR3 length equals 15 residues. This chain's CDR3 is CASSEGTGYPSPLFF. The part of the CDR3 DNA that was read is TGTGCCAGCAGTGAAGGAACAGGGTATCCTTCACCG.

On this clone itself: The missing CDR3 end, 3 residues past where the read stops, is filled in from the germline J gene. This chain joins TRBV4-2 and TRBJ2-7; no clear D gene. The germline gives CDR1 LGHNA, CDR2 YNFKEQ. The CDR3 is 16 residues long. Trimming left V 0 bases short and J 1 base short, with 13 bases between. The CDR3 bases that were read are TGTGCCAGCAGCCAAGATCTCGGCAGGCCTTCCTACGAG. This sequence encodes CASSQDLGRPSYE. The full CDR3 sequence reads CASSQDLGRPSYEQYF.

Worth noting for this clone: An end of the junction does not agree with germline; a read error may underlie this. The read stops 3 residues short of the end of the CDR3; the missing end is completed from the germline J gene. The chain joins TRBV7-9 to TRBJ2-7; 8 bases align to TRBD1. Per the germline V gene, CDR1 is SEHNR and CDR2 is FQNEAQ (reference sequence). This CDR3 is 12 amino acids long. The chain's CDR3 is CSSEDRGYEQYF. CDR3 bases read: TGTTCCAGCGAAGACAGGGGCTACGAG.

As for this clone: The read terminates 3 residues before the CDR3 end, so the remaining end is supplied by the germline J gene. V gene TRBV30 combines with J gene TRBJ2-3; D is unresolved. CDR3 size: 15 residues. The V gene's germline CDR1 is GTSNPN and CDR2 SVGIG (reference sequence). CDR3 bases read: TGTGCCTGGAGTTTACTCGACGGCGGCAATCAGCCG. Its protein is CAWSLLDGGNQP. The whole CDR3 sequence reads CAWSLLDGGNQPQYF.